Listed below are T cell receptor beta chains from one sample, sequenced in a study of PD-L1 blockade in urothelial cancer. Only in-frame clones appear in the TCRdb table, and some are missing; sequencing was by immunoSEQ multiplex PCR. Of 80,000 to 100,000 clones in the sample, around 80% were seen once. The specimen comprised PBMCs, sampled around atezolizumab (anti-PD-L1) treatment. The receptors come from an older man with urothelial cancer. Each CDR3 is given with its conserved first and last residue. A D gene is named only where the DNA matches it firmly. Only part of the rows carry a size: once, few, many, or a class if the clone is expanded.

j_call v_call clone_size d_call cdr3_nt cdr3_aa
TRBJ2-7 TRBV6-5 . . TGTGCCAGCAGTTACTCGGCATCCAACTACGAGCAGTACTTC CASSYSASNYEQYF
TRBJ1-1 TRBV5-4 . . TGTGCCAGCAGCTTGGATACAGGGTCGAACACTGAAGCTTTCTTT CASSLDTGSNTEAFF
TRBJ1-2 TRBV7-8 few TRBD1 TGTGCCAGCAGCCAAGGGACAGGGGGCGCGGGCTATGGCTACACCTTC CASSQGTGGAGYGYTF
TRBJ2-1 TRBV5-1 . TRBD2 TGCGCCAGCAGCTTGGGGCCTAGCGGGTCCCCATGGTTGAATGAGCAGTTCTTC CASSLGPSGSPWLNEQFF
TRBJ2-1 TRBV7-6 . TRBD2 TGTGCCAGCAGCTTAGAGGTTAGCGGGAGACGGAACAATGAGCAGTTCTTC CASSLEVSGRRNNEQFF
TRBJ1-1 TRBV19 . . TGTGCCAGTAGGAAAACGGCCGGAGGAAGTGGAGCTTTCTTT CASRKTAGGSGAFF
TRBJ2-1 TRBV19 . TRBD2 TGTGCCAGTAGACTCACTAGCGGGGGCACCTACAATGAGCAGTTCTTC CASRLTSGGTYNEQFF
TRBJ1-4 TRBV2 . TRBD1 TGTGCCAGCAGGCCCCGGGACAGCGGAGGGGGGGAAAAACTGTTTTTT CASRPRDSGGGEKLFF
TRBJ2-5 TRBV9 . TRBD2 TGTGCCAGCAGCTTGACTAGCGGGTTTGAGACCCAGTACTTC CASSLTSGFETQYF
TRBJ1-5 TRBV7-2 . . TGTGCCAGCAGCGTATATAGCAATCAGCCCCAGCATTTT CASSVYSNQPQHF
TRBJ1-5 TRBV6-5 . . TGTGCCAGCAGTCCGGCCCTGGAGGGGAAGCCCCAGCATTTT CASSPALEGKPQHF
TRBJ2-1 TRBV2 . . TGTGCCAGCAGTGAAGAAATAACAGGGAGGGACAATGAGCAGTTCTTC CASSEEITGRDNEQFF
TRBJ1-4 TRBV5-4 . . TGTGCCAGCAGCTTACCGGGGGATGAAAAACTGTTTTTT CASSLPGDEKLFF
TRBJ2-2 TRBV2 . TRBD2 TGTGCCAGCAGTGAAGGGCGGGGGGGCCACACCGGGGAGCTGTTTTTT CASSEGRGGHTGELFF
TRBJ2-7 TRBV21-1 few . TGTGCCAGCAGCTCCCCCCTGGGGACTAGCTCGGGCGAGCAGTACTTC CASSSPLGTSSGEQYF
TRBJ2-3 TRBV7-2 . TRBD2 TGTGCCAGCAGTTCGACAGCGGGAGTACGAGCAGATACGCAGTATTTT CASSSTAGVRADTQYF
TRBJ2-2 TRBV11-3 . . TGTGCCAGCAGCTCCGGGACAACGAACACCGGGGAGCTGTTTTTT CASSSGTTNTGELFF
TRBJ2-3 TRBV29-1 . . TGCAGCGTTGGTAAGGAGAGAGAGCAGTATTTT CSVGKEREQYF
TRBJ2-5 TRBV19 . . TGTGCCAGTGGACAGATCCAAGAGACCCAGTACTTC CASGQIQETQYF
TRBJ1-2 TRBV5-6 . . TGTGCCAGCAGCCTTCGGGTCGGGGGCTACACCTTC CASSLRVGGYTF
TRBJ2-7 TRBV10-3 . TRBD1 TGTGCCATCAGTGAGTCTCGGACAGGGGACGAGCAGTACTTC CAISESRTGDEQYF
TRBJ1-2 TRBV29-1 . . TGCAGCGTTGAATCGGGAGGGGGGAACTATGGCTACACCTTC CSVESGGGNYGYTF
TRBJ2-2 TRBV5-1 . . TGCGCCAGCAGCTTGATTAGAGACACGAACACCGGGGAGCTGTTTTTT CASSLIRDTNTGELFF
TRBJ1-1 TRBV4-1 few . TGCGCCAGCAGCGTACAGGGCCAAGGGGAAGCTTTCTTT CASSVQGQGEAFF
TRBJ2-3 TRBV6-5 . TRBD2 TGTGCCAGCAGTTACTCTAGCGGGGGGCGGACAGATACGCAGTATTTT CASSYSSGGRTDTQYF
TRBJ1-2 TRBV6-6 . TRBD1 TGTGCCAGTACAGGGGTCGGCTACACCTTC CASTGVGYTF
TRBJ2-5 TRBV5-1 . TRBD2 TGCGCCAGCGCTAGCGGGGGTGTCCAAGAGACCCAGTACTTC CASASGGVQETQYF
TRBJ2-1 TRBV19 . TRBD2 TGTGCCAGTAGACCGGGACTAGCGGGGGGGCAGCAGTTCTTC CASRPGLAGGQQFF
TRBJ1-1 TRBV5-1 . . TGCGCCAGCAGCTTGGCCGAAGGGGGTACTGAAGCTTTCTTT CASSLAEGGTEAFF
TRBJ1-1 TRBV18 . . TGTGCCAGCTCATCACGGAGGGAGGGGACTGAAGCTTTCTTT CASSSRREGTEAFF
TRBJ1-2 TRBV19 few TRBD1 TGTGCCAGTAGTATGGCGGGGACAGGGGGCTATGGCTACACCTTC CASSMAGTGGYGYTF
TRBJ1-2 TRBV2 . TRBD1 TGTGCCAGCAGCGGACAGGCCGGTGACTATGGCTACACCTTC CASSGQAGDYGYTF
TRBJ2-1 TRBV6-1 . . TGTGCCAGCAGTGCAACAGGGTATGGAGCCTACAATGAGCAGTTCTTC CASSATGYGAYNEQFF
TRBJ2-7 TRBV18 . . TGTGCCAGCTCACCGGCGACAGGAGACTACGAGCAGTACTTC CASSPATGDYEQYF
TRBJ2-5 TRBV6-1 . . TGTGCCAGCAGTGAATCCGGCCAAGAGACCCAGTACTTC CASSESGQETQYF
TRBJ2-3 TRBV5-8 . . TGTGCCAGCAGCCCCCATAGGGGAGATACGCAGTATTTT CASSPHRGDTQYF
TRBJ2-4 TRBV18 . . TGTGCCAGCTCACGCGACAGCTCCAAAAACATTCAGTACTTC CASSRDSSKNIQYF
TRBJ2-6 TRBV19 . TRBD1 TGTGCCAGTAGGACAGGGGGCTCCTTAGGGGCCAACGTCCTGACTTTC CASRTGGSLGANVLTF
TRBJ1-1 TRBV19 once . TGTGCCAGTAGTTGGGGCAATCTGAACACTGAAGCTTTCTTT CASSWGNLNTEAFF
TRBJ2-1 TRBV19 . . TGTGCCAGTAGTATTGGTAGTAGAGGTGAGCAGTTCTTC CASSIGSRGEQFF
TRBJ1-3 TRBV2 once . TGTGCCAGCAGCGAATTAAGGGGTTCCGGAAACACCATATATTTT CASSELRGSGNTIYF
TRBJ2-1 TRBV9 . . TGTGCCAGCAGCGTAGTTCAGGGGCCCTACAATGAGCAGTTCTTC CASSVVQGPYNEQFF
TRBJ2-7 TRBV10-1 . TRBD1 TGCGCCAGCAGTCCCCGGGACAGGGGTTTCTACGAGCAGTACTTC CASSPRDRGFYEQYF
TRBJ1-5 TRBV15 . . TGTGCCACCAGCAGATCGCCGGGACACGATAGCAATCAGCCCCAGCATTTT CATSRSPGHDSNQPQHF
TRBJ1-5 TRBV5-8 . . TGTGCCAGCAGCCAGACAGCTAATAGCAATCAGCCCCAGCATTTT CASSQTANSNQPQHF
TRBJ2-4 TRBV19 . TRBD1 TGTGCCAGTAGTCCAGGGGGGCGGGACAGGGGTGGAAACATTCAGTACTTC CASSPGGRDRGGNIQYF
TRBJ2-4 TRBV29-1 . TRBD1 TGCAGCGTTGCCCCCACTAACAGGGGTGGGAACATTCAGTACTTC CSVAPTNRGGNIQYF
TRBJ2-3 TRBV11-2 . TRBD2 TGTGCCAGCAGCTTAGGAGTTCGAGCGGGGAACACAGATACGCAGTATTTT CASSLGVRAGNTDTQYF
TRBJ2-5 TRBV5-1 . . TGCGCCAGCAGCCACTATGGCCAAGAGACCCAGTACTTC CASSHYGQETQYF
TRBJ1-6 TRBV11-2 . . TGTGCCAGCAGCCCCCAGCTAGCCTATAATTCACCCCTCCACTTT CASSPQLAYNSPLHF